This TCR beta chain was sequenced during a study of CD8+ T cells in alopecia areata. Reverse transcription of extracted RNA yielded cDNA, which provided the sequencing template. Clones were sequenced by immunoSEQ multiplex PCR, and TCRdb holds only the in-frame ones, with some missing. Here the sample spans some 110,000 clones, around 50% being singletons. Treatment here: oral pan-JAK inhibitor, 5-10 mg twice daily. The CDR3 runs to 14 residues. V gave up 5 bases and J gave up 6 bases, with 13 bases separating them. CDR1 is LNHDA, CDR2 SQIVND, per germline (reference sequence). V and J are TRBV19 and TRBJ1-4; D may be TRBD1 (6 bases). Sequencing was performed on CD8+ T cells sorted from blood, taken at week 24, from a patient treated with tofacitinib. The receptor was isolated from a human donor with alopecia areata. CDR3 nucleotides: TGTGCCAGTAGTCCACAGGGAATGGATGAAAAACTGTTTTTT. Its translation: CASSPQGMDEKLFF.